The rows below give T cell receptor beta chains drawn from one sample of a study of cytomegalovirus exposure and HLA in healthy donors. This table comes from immunoSEQ multiplex PCR, and its TCRdb copy is limited to in-frame clones, with some not included. The sample has 65,000 to 75,000 clones, 55% to 75% seen once. Sequencing was done on a sample of PBMCs. The receptors were sampled from a man in his forties in good health and CMV-seropositive. The CDR3 runs from the conserved cysteine through the conserved F or W. A D gene is named only where the DNA matches it firmly. Clone size is given for some rows only: seen once, a few or many times, or a class if the clone is expanded.

v_call	j_call	clone_size	d_call	cdr3_nt	cdr3_aa
TRBV5-1	TRBJ2-1	NA	TRBD1	TGCGCCAGCAGCTTGGTGGTGACAGGGGACAATGAGCAGTTCTTC	CASSLVVTGDNEQFF
TRBV19	TRBJ2-5	NA	NA	TGTGCCAGTAGTTTCACGGGGGAGACCCAGTACTTC	CASSFTGETQYF
TRBV27	TRBJ1-2	NA	NA	TGTGCCAGCAGTTCCCGGGAGGGGAGGATCAGGGGCTACACCTTC	CASSSREGRIRGYTF
TRBV7-9	TRBJ2-4	NA	TRBD1	TGTGCCAGCAGAAAAGGGGGCGGGCTAGCCAAAAACATTCAGTACTTC	CASRKGGGLAKNIQYF
TRBV25-1	TRBJ2-3	NA	NA	TGTGCCAGCAGTGAAAAGGAGCGGGCCACAGATACGCAGTATTTT	CASSEKERATDTQYF
TRBV5-4	TRBJ2-1	NA	NA	TGTGCCAGCAGCTTGGGGCCTAGCGTCTACAATGAGCAGTTCTTC	CASSLGPSVYNEQFF
TRBV2	TRBJ2-5	NA	TRBD2	TGTGCCAGCACTTCGACTAGCGGGAGGGGTGAGACCCAGTACTTC	CASTSTSGRGETQYF
TRBV9	TRBJ2-6	once	TRBD1	TGTGCCAGCAGCCCCCGGGACAGCTTATCTGGGGCCAACGTCCTGACTTTC	CASSPRDSLSGANVLTF
TRBV18	TRBJ2-7	NA	TRBD2	TGTGCCAGCTCACCGGCTAGCGGCTCCTACGAGCAGTACTTC	CASSPASGSYEQYF
TRBV18	TRBJ1-2	NA	TRBD1	TGTGCCAGCTCACCAACCGCGACAGGGCGTAACTATGGCTACACCTTC	CASSPTATGRNYGYTF
TRBV6-5	TRBJ2-7	NA	TRBD1	TGTGCCAGCAGCCGACAGGGAATCGAGCAGTACTTC	CASSRQGIEQYF
TRBV6-5	TRBJ2-7	medium-sized	TRBD1	TGTGCCAGCACCGCCGGGACAGGGGGGCACGAGCAGTACTTC	CASTAGTGGHEQYF
TRBV7-9	TRBJ1-4	NA	TRBD1	TGTGCCAGCAGCCAGGGACAGGGGGCCTTTAATGAAAAACTGTTTTTT	CASSQGQGAFNEKLFF
TRBV5-6	TRBJ2-2	NA	NA	TGTGCCAGCAGCTTGGGGGACACCATCACCGGGGAGCTGTTTTTT	CASSLGDTITGELFF
TRBV7-2	TRBJ1-1	NA	NA	TGTGCCAGCAGCTTAAAGGGGGTCCCTAACACTGAAGCTTTCTTT	CASSLKGVPNTEAFF
TRBV6-5	TRBJ1-1	once	TRBD1	TGTGCCAGCCTGGCCGGGACAGGGGCTGAAGCTTTCTTT	CASLAGTGAEAFF
TRBV2	TRBJ2-1	NA	NA	TGTGCCAGCCAACGGTCCCCGTCCTACAATGAGCAGTTCTTC	CASQRSPSYNEQFF
TRBV6-5	TRBJ2-7	NA	NA	TGTGCCAGCAGTTACCGTCGAGGGAGCTACGAGCAGTACTTC	CASSYRRGSYEQYF
TRBV30	TRBJ1-2	NA	TRBD1	TGTGCCTGGGAGCCCAGGGGGATCTATGGCTACACCTTC	CAWEPRGIYGYTF
TRBV27	TRBJ2-3	NA	NA	TGTGCCAGCAGTTCTCGACTGGCCCCCCGGCGACCAGATACGCAGTATTTT	CASSSRLAPRRPDTQYF
TRBV2	TRBJ1-2	NA	NA	TGTGCCAGCAGGCGGGGCGAAAAGGACTATGGCTACACCTTC	CASRRGEKDYGYTF
TRBV7-9	TRBJ2-1	few	TRBD2	TGTGCCAGCAGCCTGGTCTCCGGGACTAGGAATGAGCAGTTCTTC	CASSLVSGTRNEQFF
TRBV19	TRBJ1-2	NA	NA	TGTGCCAGTCGCGGGCAGTTGGAGGTTGGTGGCTACACCTTC	CASRGQLEVGGYTF
TRBV6-5	TRBJ1-5	NA	NA	TGTGCCAGCAGCAATGACAGACTTAATCAGCCCCAGCATTTT	CASSNDRLNQPQHF
TRBV14	TRBJ1-2	NA	NA	TGTGCCAGCAGCCAAGGGGGGCTAACAGGCTACACCTTC	CASSQGGLTGYTF
TRBV11-2	TRBJ1-4	NA	NA	TGTGCCAGCAGCCCGGAAGGGGTTGTTAATGAAAAACTGTTTTTT	CASSPEGVVNEKLFF
TRBV9	TRBJ1-6	NA	NA	TGTGCCAGCAGCGTATCCCCTGGCGGTTCACCCCTCCACTTT	CASSVSPGGSPLHF
TRBV27	TRBJ2-3	NA	TRBD2	TGTGCCAGTGCATCGATGGGGCTAGCGGGGGTTGATACGCAGTATTTT	CASASMGLAGVDTQYF
TRBV10-1	TRBJ2-3	few	TRBD2	TGCGCCAGCAGTGAGTCCGACCATCCACTAGCGGGAGAACGGATAGGAAGAACAGATACGCAGTATTTT	CASSESDHPLAGERIGRTDTQYF
TRBV7-3	TRBJ1-1	few	NA	TGTGCCAGCAGACTAGACGGGAACACTGAAGCTTTCTTT	CASRLDGNTEAFF
TRBV19	TRBJ2-7	NA	TRBD2	TGTGCCAGTAGTTTTTCACTAGCGGGAGCGTCTGCCTACGAGCAGTACTTC	CASSFSLAGASAYEQYF
TRBV15	TRBJ2-7	NA	NA	TGTGCCACCAGCAGGAGGCAGACCTACGAGCAGTACTTC	CATSRRQTYEQYF
TRBV2	TRBJ1-1	few	NA	TGTGCCAGCAACGGGGGGTTCACTGAAGCTTTCTTT	CASNGGFTEAFF